Listed below are T cell receptor beta chains from one sample, sequenced in a study of cytomegalovirus exposure and HLA in healthy donors. Data came from immunoSEQ multiplex PCR; TCRdb stores just in-frame clones and leaves some out. Among about 150,000 clones listed, 65% to 80% were seen once. Sequencing input: PBMCs. All receptors derive from a male donor in good health and CMV-seronegative. The CDR3 runs from the conserved cysteine through the conserved F or W. The order of the fields is D gene, J gene, V gene, clone size, CDR3 DNA, CDR3 protein. A D gene is named only where the DNA matches it firmly. Clone size is stated in some rows and not others, as once, few, many or a class when expanded.

.,TRBJ2-5,TRBV5-1,once,TGCGCCAGCAGCTTTTTCCAGGGTGGCGAGACCCAGTACTTC,CASSFFQGGETQYF
.,TRBJ2-2,TRBV7-7,.,TGTGCTAGCAGCGCTCGCCCTAGGGGCACCGGGGAGCTGTTTTTT,CASSARPRGTGELFF
TRBD2,TRBJ2-2,TRBV4-2,.,TGTGCCAGCAGCCTCCAACCTAGCGGGAGCGGCACCGGGGAGCTGTTTTTT,CASSLQPSGSGTGELFF
.,TRBJ2-3,TRBV7-6,.,TGTGCCAGCAGCTTACTAGGAGGGGCGAGCGGCCTCACAGATACGCAGTATTTT,CASSLLGGASGLTDTQYF
.,TRBJ1-3,TRBV15,few,TGTGCCACCAGCAGAGACCCCATCTCTGGAAACACCATATATTTT,CATSRDPISGNTIYF
TRBD2,TRBJ2-6,TRBV7-9,.,TGTGCCAGCAGCCCCCGGACTAGCGGGCTGCCTGGGGCCAACGGCCTGACTTTC,CASSPRTSGLPGANGLTF
TRBD2,TRBJ2-7,TRBV5-6,.,TGTGCCAGCAGCCGGGACAGATGGACTAGCGGGACTTACGAGCAGTACTTC,CASSRDRWTSGTYEQYF
TRBD1,TRBJ1-5,TRBV2,.,TGTGCCAGCAGTGAAAGGTCAGGGGGCCCTGGCAATCAGCCCCAGCATTTT,CASSERSGGPGNQPQHF
.,TRBJ2-2,TRBV12-5,.,TGTGCTAGTGGTCCCCAGGTGGTGGGGGGTCCCCCCGGGGAGCTGTTTTTT,CASGPQVVGGPPGELFF
.,TRBJ2-5,TRBV12-5,.,TGTGCTAGTGGTTTGGTACGAGGTATGAGGATAGAGACCCAGTACTTC,CASGLVRGMRIETQYF
.,TRBJ2-5,TRBV4-1,.,TGCGCCAGCAGCCAAGGGGTTAGCGTCCTATCTCAAGAGACCCAGTACTTC,CASSQGVSVLSQETQYF
TRBD1,TRBJ1-5,TRBV15,.,TGTGCCACCAGCGGGGGGACAGGGGAGGGCGGCCAGCCCCAGCATTTT,CATSGGTGEGGQPQHF
TRBD1,TRBJ1-2,TRBV7-8,.,TGTGCCAGCAGCTCCCACGGGGCAGGGGGCGATGGCTACACCTTC,CASSSHGAGGDGYTF
TRBD2,TRBJ2-7,TRBV7-9,.,TGTGCCAGCAGCTCCTGGACTAGCGGTAGCGAGCAGTACTTC,CASSSWTSGSEQYF
TRBD2,TRBJ2-7,TRBV9,.,TGTGCCAGCAGCGCGGCGGGAGGGCTAGACGAGCAGTACTTC,CASSAAGGLDEQYF